The 31 T cell receptor beta chains reported below all come from one sample, sequenced in a study of control samples from healthy donors and cancer patients. The repertoire was sequenced with immunoSEQ multiplex PCR; TCRdb's copy has only in-frame clones and lacks some. The sample holds 20,000 to 25,000 clones, around 83% seen once. The sample comprised PBMCs. These receptors all stem from a man aged 55 to 70 with head and neck cancer.

CDR3 residues: CASSKGTSSGANVLTF. For the CDR3, the DNA is TGTGCCAGTAGTAAGGGGACGAGCTCTGGGGCCAACGTCCTGACTTTC. This chain connects TRBV19 to TRBJ2-6; D might be TRBD1 or TRBD2, each matching 5 bases. From germline, CDR1 is LNHDA and CDR2 SQIVND (reference sequence). V lost 4 bases, J lost 0 bases, and 10 bases lay in between. The CDR3 is 16 amino acids.

The chain employs TRBV19 and TRBJ2-1; no definite D call. CDR3 size: 14 residues. V was clipped by 3 bases and J by 3 bases, with 9 bases between them. CDR1 and CDR2 from the germline V gene are LNHDA and SQIVND (reference sequence). The CDR3 protein is CASSISGLYNEQFF. CDR3 bases: TGTGCCAGTAGTATCTCCGGGCTCTACAATGAGCAGTTCTTC.

The chain employs TRBV18 and TRBJ2-1; 8 bases line up with TRBD2. This CDR3 has 14 residues. Per germline, CDR1 KGHSH and CDR2 LQKENI. The V and J ends lost 6 bases and 2 bases, in that order; junction bases with no gene match: 3. The CDR3 DNA reads TGTGCCAGCTCCATTAGCGGGACCTACAATGAGCAGTTCTTC. It yields the protein CASSISGTYNEQFF.

The gene calls are TRBV6-1 and TRBJ2-7; D tentatively fits TRBD1 or TRBD2 (5 bases each). Between the trimmed V and J ends, which lost 2 bases and 2 bases, there was a span of 7 bases. CDR3 length equals 13 residues. Germline-derived CDR1 and CDR2 are MNHNS and SASEGT. The CDR3 DNA is TGTGCCAGCAGTGAACTGGGGGCCTACGAGCAGTACTTC. It specifies CASSELGAYEQYF.

The chain recombines TRBV10-3 with TRBJ1-2; unclear D gene. Germline-derived CDR1 and CDR2 are ENHRY and SYGVKD. The CDR3 is made up of 13 amino acids. V gave up 3 bases and J gave up 8 bases, with 13 bases separating them. CDR3 in amino acids: CAISEPALGGYTF. The CDR3 region has the DNA TGTGCCATCAGTGAACCGGCCCTGGGGGGCTACACCTTC.

This clone turned up a few times. The chain couples TRBV5-1 to TRBJ1-3; 8 bases align to TRBD1. The CDR3 is 16 residues long. Germline V gene data show CDR1 as SGHRS and CDR2 as YFSETQ. The V segment lost 3 bases and the J segment 3 bases; nucleotides outside the gene matches: 8. In DNA form, the CDR3 reads TGCGCCAGCAGCTCACACCCCGGGACAGGTGGAAACACCATATATTTT. It yields the protein CASSSHPGTGGNTIYF.

Comment on this clone: Distinct nucleotide sequences in the sample also encode this CDR3. The chain employs TRBV27 and TRBJ1-6, with D possibly TRBD1 on 5 matching bases. With 5 bases removed from V and 12 bases from J, the gap between germline ends came to 14 bases. Germline V CDR1 and CDR2: MNHEY, SMNVEV (reference sequence). The CDR3 sequence is 13 residues long. The CDR3 DNA reads TGTGCCAGCAGTCTGGCACAGGCCTTACCCCTCCACTTT. Its protein product is CASSLAQALPLHF.

V gene TRBV5-1 combines with J gene TRBJ1-6; no definite D call. The germline V and J ends were trimmed by 3 bases and 2 bases, with 9 bases remaining between them. The CDR3 has 15 amino acids. Per the germline V gene, CDR1 is SGHRS and CDR2 is YFSETQ. For the CDR3, the DNA is TGCGCCAGCAGCTCGGCTGGTCCCTATAATTCACCCCTCCACTTT. As protein: CASSSAGPYNSPLHF.

This chain connects TRBV27 to TRBJ2-3; the match to TRBD2 covers 14 bases. The junction had 4 bases not matched to a gene; V was cut back by 5 bases and J by 3 bases. The CDR3 length is 16 residues. The germline V gene has CDR1 MNHEY and CDR2 SMNVEV (reference sequence). CDR3 DNA: TGTGCCAGCAGTCCTGGGACTAGCGGGAGTACAGATACGCAGTATTTT. Translation: CASSPGTSGSTDTQYF.

The rearrangement joins TRBV6-5 to TRBJ2-3, with D possibly being TRBD1 (6 bases). Trimming cost V 2 bases and J 8 bases, with 17 bases left between them. The CDR3 totals 15 residues. CDR1 is MNHEY, CDR2 SVGAGI, per germline. The CDR3 DNA follows: TGTGCCAGCAGTTACACAGGACAGACACCCCTTACGCAGTATTTT. Translated: CASSYTGQTPLTQYF.

This sequence joins TRBV9 and TRBJ2-1, with 7 nucleotides matching TRBD2. The junction had 13 bases not matched to a gene; V was cut back by 3 bases and J by 7 bases. From germline, CDR1 is SGDLS and CDR2 YYNGEE. The CDR3 runs 16 residues. The CDR3 loop is CASSALTGGSGNEQFF. Here the CDR3 DNA reads TGTGCCAGCAGCGCCCTTACGGGAGGCTCGGGGAATGAGCAGTTCTTC.

The chain joins TRBV25-1 to TRBJ1-2; a weak D match, TRBD1 (5 bases). Trimming took off 0 bases at V and 8 bases at J, with 13 bases between the two ends. Germline CDR1 MGHDK, CDR2 SYGVNS. The CDR3 is made up of 14 amino acids. CDR3: CASSEYGGVVGYTF. For the CDR3, the DNA is TGTGCCAGCAGTGAATATGGAGGGGTGGTCGGCTACACCTTC.

J is TRBJ2-3 and V is TRBV19, with 11 nucleotides matching TRBD1. The CDR3 length is 15 residues. Germline V gene lookup returns CDR1 LNHDA and CDR2 SQIVND (reference sequence). The ends lost 5 bases at V and 6 bases at J; junction bases unmatched: 7. The CDR3 region is CASSSGQGAGDTQYF. CDR3 sequence (DNA): TGTGCCAGTAGTTCAGGACAGGGGGCAGGTGATACGCAGTATTTT.

J is TRBJ1-3 and V is TRBV30; D is undetermined. Germline V gene sequence: CDR1 GTSNPN, CDR2 SVGIG (reference sequence). V lost 2 bases and J lost 7, with 15 bases in between. The CDR3 runs 14 residues. As DNA, the CDR3 is TGTGCCTGGAGTCAGGACTTTCAGCGGAACACCATATATTTT. Protein sequence: CAWSQDFQRNTIYF.

To note about this clone: The junction departs from germline at one end; a sequencing error may be responsible. The chain combines TRBV2 with TRBJ1-2, with 8 positions matching TRBD1. Germline loops: CDR1 SNHLY, CDR2 FYNNEI. This CDR3 comprises 15 residues. CDR3 coding DNA: TGTGCCAGCAGAGAAGGGCCGGGACAGGTCTATGGCTACACCTTC. Protein sequence: CASREGPGQVYGYTF. Combining the CDR3 with reference TRBV2 and TRBJ1-2 gives the whole variable domain EPEVTQTPSHQVTQMGQEVILRCVPISNHLYFYWYRQILGQKVEFLVSFYNNEISEKSEIFDDQFSVERPDGSNFTLKIRSTKLEDSAMYFCASREGPGQVYGYTFGSGTRLTVV.

This chain connects TRBV27 to TRBJ1-1; D is uncertain. This CDR3 comprises 13 residues. Germline CDR1 reads MNHEY; CDR2 reads SMNVEV (reference sequence). V was pared by 0 bases and J by 5 bases, with 7 bases between. CDR3 sequence reads: CASSLSRATEAFF. The CDR3 region has the DNA TGTGCCAGCAGTTTATCACGGGCGACTGAAGCTTTCTTT.

This clone has only one observation. J is TRBJ1-2 and V is TRBV7-9, with TRBD1 matching 7 bases. Germline V gene lookup returns CDR1 SEHNR and CDR2 FQNEAQ (reference sequence). The CDR3 is made up of 12 amino acids. J gave up 6 bases and V 3 bases, and 1 base lay outside the gene matches. In DNA, the CDR3 is TGTGCCAGCAGCTTGACAGGGAATGGCTACACCTTC. It translates to CASSLTGNGYTF.

This chain links TRBV12-3 or TRBV12-4 with TRBJ2-1; D remains ambiguous. Trimming stripped 3 bases from V and 3 bases from J, with 0 bases between. This CDR3 contains 11 residues. CDR3 amino acids: CASSFYNEQFF. The CDR3 DNA is TGTGCCAGCAGTTTCTACAATGAGCAGTTCTTC.

V gene TRBV5-1 combines with J gene TRBJ2-7; D possibly uses TRBD1 or TRBD2 (5 bases each). The CDR3 has 12 amino acids. CDR1 is SGHRS, CDR2 YFSETQ, per germline. V lost 4 bases to trimming and J lost 6 bases, with 11 bases between them. The CDR3 region has the DNA TGCGCCAGCAGCGATGATGGGGGCGAGCAGTACGTC. It translates to CASSDDGGEQYV.

This clone was detected only a few times. The gene calls are TRBV3-1 (or the pseudogene TRBV3-2) and TRBJ1-6, with 7 bases identical to TRBD1. This CDR3 has 13 residues. Trimming cost V 2 bases and J 8 bases; bases outside gene matches: 0. Germline V gene sequence: CDR1 LGHDT, CDR2 YNNKEL (reference sequence). CDR3 region: CASSQTGDSPLHF. CDR3 coding DNA: TGTGCCAGCAGCCAAACAGGGGATTCACCCCTCCACTTT.

V usage is TRBV30 and J usage is TRBJ2-3; the match to TRBD2 covers 8 bases. Trimming cost V 6 bases and J 3 bases; bases outside gene matches: 8. The CDR3 has 14 amino acids. CDR1 GTSNPN and CDR2 SVGIG come from the germline V gene (reference sequence). CDR3: CACHLAGPTDTQYF. The CDR3, as DNA: TGTGCCTGCCATCTAGCGGGCCCTACAGATACGCAGTATTTT. Combining the CDR3 with reference TRBV30 and TRBJ2-3 gives the whole variable domain SQTIHQWPATLVQPVGSPLSLECTVEGTSNPNLYWYRQAAGRGLQLLFYSVGIGQISSEVPQNLSASRPQDRQFILSSKKLLLSDSGFYLCACHLAGPTDTQYFGPGTRLTVL.

The V gene is TRBV3-1 (or the pseudogene TRBV3-2), the J gene TRBJ1-5; the D is unclear. Trimming left V 4 bases short and J 4 bases short, with 17 bases between. Per germline, CDR1 LGHDT and CDR2 YNNKEL (reference sequence). There are 16 residues in the CDR3. The CDR3 region is CASSLGPPHTNQPQHF. CDR3 nucleotides: TGTGCCAGCAGCCTTGGACCTCCACATACAAATCAGCCCCAGCATTTT.

This clone was counted once. The rearrangement joins TRBV6-4 to TRBJ1-5; D is perhaps TRBD1 (5 bases). Trimming left V 2 bases short and J 11 bases short, with 16 bases between. The CDR3 has 14 amino acids. Germline loops: CDR1 MRHNA, CDR2 SNTAGT. The CDR3 sequence: CASSDQQGLSAQHF. CDR3 sequence (DNA): TGTGCCAGCAGTGACCAGCAGGGACTCTCAGCCCAGCATTTT.

V usage is TRBV12-2 and J usage is TRBJ2-3; TRBD1, the table's D call, was not compared with the DNA. TRBV12-2 is noted as a pseudogene. The CDR3 runs 17 residues. The DNA of the CDR3 is TGTGCAAGTCGCTTAGCGGGGCAGGGGTCTAGCACAGATACGCAGTATTTT. This sequence encodes CASRLAGQGSSTDTQYF.

In its sample, this clone was seen once. V gene TRBV6-4 combines with J gene TRBJ1-1; 9 nucleotides line up with TRBD1. The J segment lost 8 bases and the V segment lost 4 bases, leaving 5 bases of the junction unmatched. The CDR3 runs to 13 residues. Germline CDR1 MRHNA, CDR2 SNTAGT. The CDR3 coding sequence is TGTGCCAGCAGTGCCACAGGGGGCGAGGAAGCTTTCTTT. Its translation: CASSATGGEEAFF.

The rearrangement links TRBV4-2 to TRBJ2-2; D gene ambiguous. Germline V lookup: CDR1 LGHNA, CDR2 YNFKEQ. The CDR3 loop spans 14 amino acids. Trimming shortened V by 2 bases and J by 1 base, and 5 bases separated the two germline ends. The chain's CDR3 is CASSQRQNTGELFF. The CDR3 coding sequence is TGTGCCAGCAGCCAACGGCAGAACACCGGGGAGCTGTTTTTT.

The chain links TRBV7-3 to TRBJ2-2; either TRBD1 or TRBD2 may fit D (6 bases each). There are 17 residues in the CDR3. V lost 5 bases and J lost 4, with 20 bases in between. Germline-derived CDR1 and CDR2 are SGHTA and FQGTGA. CDR3 protein: CASSLGGAGDGTGELFF. CDR3 bases: TGTGCCAGCAGCCTGGGGGGCGCAGGCGATGGCACCGGGGAGCTGTTTTTT.

CDR3 amino acids: CASSPGGREQFF. DNA for the CDR3: TGTGCCAGCTCCCCTGGGGGTCGGGAGCAGTTCTTC. The chain links TRBV27 to TRBJ2-1; possibly TRBD1 or TRBD2 for D (5 bases each). This CDR3 is 12 amino acids long. V lost 8 bases and J lost 10, with 15 bases in between. Germline V gene data show CDR1 as MNHEY and CDR2 as SMNVEV (reference sequence).

Concerning this clone: Distinct nucleotide sequences in the sample also encode this CDR3. The rearrangement links TRBV9 to TRBJ2-1, with D possibly being TRBD1 or TRBD2 (5 bases each). V lost 2 bases, J lost 8 bases, and 17 bases lay in between. CDR1 is SGDLS, CDR2 YYNGEE, per germline. The CDR3 is 15 amino acids. CDR3 bases: TGTGCCAGCAGCGTCTCCGGGACCTTCGGCGATGAGCAGTTCTTC. Its translation: CASSVSGTFGDEQFF.

The chain couples TRBV18 to TRBJ2-5, with 8 bases lining up with TRBD2. Looked up from germline, CDR1 is KGHSH and CDR2 is LQKENI. The junction had 6 bases not matched to a gene; V was cut back by 3 bases and J by 3 bases. The CDR3 spans 15 residues. The CDR3 bases are TGTGCCAGCTCACCCGTGACTAGCGCCGAAGAGACCCAGTACTTC. Its protein is CASSPVTSAEETQYF.

This clone was detected only once. This chain joins TRBV19 and TRBJ1-1; a weak D match, TRBD1 (6 bases). Trimming removed 7 bases at V and 0 bases at J, with 18 bases between. The germline gives CDR1 LNHDA, CDR2 SQIVND (reference sequence). The CDR3 consists of 16 residues. CDR3 sequence reads: CASTRTVGVLNTEAFF. In DNA, the CDR3 is TGTGCCAGTACCCGGACAGTTGGGGTCCTGAACACTGAAGCTTTCTTT.